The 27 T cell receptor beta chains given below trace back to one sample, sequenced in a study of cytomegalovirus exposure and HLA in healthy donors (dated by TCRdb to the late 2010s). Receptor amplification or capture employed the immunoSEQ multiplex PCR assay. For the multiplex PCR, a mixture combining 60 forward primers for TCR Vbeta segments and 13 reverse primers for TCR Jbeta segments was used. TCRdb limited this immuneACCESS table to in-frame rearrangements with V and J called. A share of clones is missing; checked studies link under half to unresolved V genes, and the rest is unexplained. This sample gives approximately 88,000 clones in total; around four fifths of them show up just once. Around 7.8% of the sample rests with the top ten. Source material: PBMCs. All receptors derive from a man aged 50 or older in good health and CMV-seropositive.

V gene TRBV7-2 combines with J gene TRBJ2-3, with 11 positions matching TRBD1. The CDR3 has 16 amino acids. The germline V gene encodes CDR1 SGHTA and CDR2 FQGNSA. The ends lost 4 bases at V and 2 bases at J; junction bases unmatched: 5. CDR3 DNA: TGTGCCAGCAGCTCCTGGACAGGGGGCGTCACAGATACGCAGTATTTT. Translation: CASSSWTGGVTDTQYF.

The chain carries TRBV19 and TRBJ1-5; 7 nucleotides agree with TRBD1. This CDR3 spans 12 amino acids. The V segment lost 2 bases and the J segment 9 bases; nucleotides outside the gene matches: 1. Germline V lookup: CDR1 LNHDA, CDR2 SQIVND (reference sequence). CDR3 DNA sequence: TGTGCCAGTAGTATACAGGGGGGGCCCCAGCATTTT. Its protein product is CASSIQGGPQHF.

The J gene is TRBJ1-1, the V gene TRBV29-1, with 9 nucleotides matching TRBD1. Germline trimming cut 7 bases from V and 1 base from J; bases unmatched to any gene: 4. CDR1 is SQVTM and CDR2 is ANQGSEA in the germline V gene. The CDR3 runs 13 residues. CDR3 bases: TGCAGCGGTGGACAGGGGAAGAACACTGAAGCTTTCTTT. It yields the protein CSGGQGKNTEAFF.

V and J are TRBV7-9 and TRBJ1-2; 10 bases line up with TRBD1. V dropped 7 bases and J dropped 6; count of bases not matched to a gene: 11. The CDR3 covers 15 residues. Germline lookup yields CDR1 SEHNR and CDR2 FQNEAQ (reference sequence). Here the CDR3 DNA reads TGTGCCAGCACCAATCCGGGACAGGGGATGGATGGCTACACCTTC. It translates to CASTNPGQGMDGYTF.

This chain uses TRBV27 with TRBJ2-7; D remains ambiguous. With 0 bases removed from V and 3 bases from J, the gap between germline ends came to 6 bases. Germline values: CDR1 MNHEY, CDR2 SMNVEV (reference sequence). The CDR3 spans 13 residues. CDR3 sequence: CASSLSLFYEQYF. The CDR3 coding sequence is TGTGCCAGCAGTTTATCCCTTTTCTACGAGCAGTACTTC.

The DNA of the CDR3 is TGCGCCAGCAGCTTGGCCGGGGGTAGCACAGATACGCAGTATTTT. Its translation: CASSLAGGSTDTQYF. The V call is TRBV5-1, the J call TRBJ2-3, with D maybe TRBD2 (6 bases). The CDR3 has 15 amino acids. V was clipped by 0 bases and J by 0 bases, with 8 bases between them. Germline V gene data show CDR1 as SGHRS and CDR2 as YFSETQ. The full variable domain, rest sourced from reference TRBV5-1 and TRBJ2-3, is KAGVTQTPRYLIKTRGQQVTLSCSPISGHRSVSWYQQTPGQGLQFLFEYFSETQRNKGNFPGRFSGRQFSNSRSEMNVSTLELGDSALYLCASSLAGGSTDTQYFGPGTRLTVL.

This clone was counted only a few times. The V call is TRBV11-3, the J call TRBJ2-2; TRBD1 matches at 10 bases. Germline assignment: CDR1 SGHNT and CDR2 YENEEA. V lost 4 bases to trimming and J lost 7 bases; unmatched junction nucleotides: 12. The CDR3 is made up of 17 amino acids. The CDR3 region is CASSSHDRGHYGGELFF. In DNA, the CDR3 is TGTGCCAGCAGCTCCCATGACAGGGGGCACTATGGCGGGGAGCTGTTTTTT.

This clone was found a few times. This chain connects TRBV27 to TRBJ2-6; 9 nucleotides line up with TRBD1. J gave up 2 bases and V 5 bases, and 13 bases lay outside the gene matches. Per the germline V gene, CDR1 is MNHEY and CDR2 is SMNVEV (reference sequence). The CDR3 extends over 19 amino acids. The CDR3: CASSLRQGVIATGANVLTF. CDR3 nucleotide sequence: TGTGCCAGCAGTCTCCGACAGGGGGTTATAGCGACTGGGGCCAACGTCCTGACTTTC.

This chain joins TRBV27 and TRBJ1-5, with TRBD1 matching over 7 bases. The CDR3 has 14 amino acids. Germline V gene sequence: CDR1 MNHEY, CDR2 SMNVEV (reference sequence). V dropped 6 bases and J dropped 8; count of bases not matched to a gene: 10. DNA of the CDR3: TGTGCCAGCAGCTCTACAGGGGCGGTTGAGCCCCAGCATTTT. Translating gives CASSSTGAVEPQHF.

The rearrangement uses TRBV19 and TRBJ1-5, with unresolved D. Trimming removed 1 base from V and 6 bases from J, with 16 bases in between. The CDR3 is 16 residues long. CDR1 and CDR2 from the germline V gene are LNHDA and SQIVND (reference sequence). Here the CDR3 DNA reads TGTGCCAGTAGTATAGCCCAGAGATCGGGTGGTCAGCCCCAGCATTTT. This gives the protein CASSIAQRSGGQPQHF.

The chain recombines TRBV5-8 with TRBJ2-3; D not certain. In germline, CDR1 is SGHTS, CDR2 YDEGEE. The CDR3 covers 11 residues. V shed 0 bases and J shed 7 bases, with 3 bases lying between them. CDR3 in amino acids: CASSLVNTQYF. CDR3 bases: TGTGCCAGCAGCTTGGTAAATACGCAGTATTTT. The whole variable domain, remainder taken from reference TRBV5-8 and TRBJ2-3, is EAGVTQSPTHLIKTRGQQATLRCSPISGHTSVYWYQQALGLGLQFLLWYDEGEERNRGNFPPRFSGRQFPNYSSELNVNALELEDSALYLCASSLVNTQYFGPGTRLTVL.

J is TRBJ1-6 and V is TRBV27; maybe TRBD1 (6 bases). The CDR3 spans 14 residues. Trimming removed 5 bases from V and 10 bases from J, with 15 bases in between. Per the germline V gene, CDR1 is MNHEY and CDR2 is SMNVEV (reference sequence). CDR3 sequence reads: CASSLSGAISPLHF. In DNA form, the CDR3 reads TGTGCCAGCAGTCTGTCAGGGGCCATCTCACCCCTCCACTTT.

As DNA, the CDR3 is TGTGCCAGCAGCTTAGTGACTAGCGGGCAGTTCTTC. Its translation: CASSLVTSGQFF. This rearrangement joins TRBV7-2 to TRBJ2-1, with 9 bases fitting TRBD2. V dropped 1 base and J dropped 12; count of bases not matched to a gene: 1. Germline V gives CDR1 SGHTA, CDR2 FQGNSA. This CDR3 has 12 residues.

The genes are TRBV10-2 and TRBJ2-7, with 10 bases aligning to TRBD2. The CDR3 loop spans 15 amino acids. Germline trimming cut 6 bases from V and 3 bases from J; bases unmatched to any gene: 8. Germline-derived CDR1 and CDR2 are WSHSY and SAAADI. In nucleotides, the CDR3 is TGCGCCAGCAGCGAAAAGCGGGGGGGATTCTACGAGCAGTACTTC. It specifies CASSEKRGGFYEQYF.

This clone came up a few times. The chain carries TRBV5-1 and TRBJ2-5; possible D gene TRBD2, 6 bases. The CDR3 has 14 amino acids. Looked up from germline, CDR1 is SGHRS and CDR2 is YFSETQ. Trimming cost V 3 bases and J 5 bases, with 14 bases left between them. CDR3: CASSWGRAGETQYF. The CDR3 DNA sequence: TGCGCCAGCAGCTGGGGTCGTGCGGGGGAGACCCAGTACTTC.

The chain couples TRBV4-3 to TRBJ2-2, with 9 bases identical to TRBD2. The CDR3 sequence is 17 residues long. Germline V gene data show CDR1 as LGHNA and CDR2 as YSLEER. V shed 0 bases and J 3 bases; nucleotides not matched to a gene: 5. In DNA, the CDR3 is TGCGCCAGCAGCCAAGAGAGTGCGGGGGGGGACACCGGGGAGCTGTTTTTT. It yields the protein CASSQESAGGDTGELFF.

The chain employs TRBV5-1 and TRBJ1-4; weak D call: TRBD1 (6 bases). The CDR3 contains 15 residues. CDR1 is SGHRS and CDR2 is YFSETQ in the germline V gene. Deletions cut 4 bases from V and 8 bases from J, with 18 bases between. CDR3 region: CASSPRWGGDEKLFF. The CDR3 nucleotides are TGCGCCAGCAGCCCCCGTTGGGGGGGCGACGAAAAACTGTTTTTT.

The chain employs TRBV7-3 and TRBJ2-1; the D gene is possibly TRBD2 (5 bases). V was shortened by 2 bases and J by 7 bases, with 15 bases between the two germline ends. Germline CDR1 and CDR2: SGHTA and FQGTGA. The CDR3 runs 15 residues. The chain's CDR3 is CASSLEASRNNEQFF. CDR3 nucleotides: TGTGCCAGCAGCTTAGAGGCTAGCCGAAATAATGAGCAGTTCTTC.

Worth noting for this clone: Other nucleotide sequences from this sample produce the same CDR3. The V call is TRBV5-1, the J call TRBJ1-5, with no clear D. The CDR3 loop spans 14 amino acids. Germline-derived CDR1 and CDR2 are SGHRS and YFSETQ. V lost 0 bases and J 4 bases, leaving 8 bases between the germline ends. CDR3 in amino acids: CASSLGQENQPQHF. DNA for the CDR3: TGCGCCAGCAGCTTGGGGCAGGAAAATCAGCCCCAGCATTTT. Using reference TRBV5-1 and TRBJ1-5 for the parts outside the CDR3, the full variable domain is KAGVTQTPRYLIKTRGQQVTLSCSPISGHRSVSWYQQTPGQGLQFLFEYFSETQRNKGNFPGRFSGRQFSNSRSEMNVSTLELGDSALYLCASSLGQENQPQHFGDGTRLSIL.

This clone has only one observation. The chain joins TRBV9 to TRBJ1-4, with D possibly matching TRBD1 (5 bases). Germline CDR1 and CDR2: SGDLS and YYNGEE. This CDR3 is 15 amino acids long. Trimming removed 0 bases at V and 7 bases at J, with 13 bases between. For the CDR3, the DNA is TGTGCCAGCAGCGTAGTCGCCAGGCAGGGTGAAAAACTGTTTTTT. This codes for CASSVVARQGEKLFF.

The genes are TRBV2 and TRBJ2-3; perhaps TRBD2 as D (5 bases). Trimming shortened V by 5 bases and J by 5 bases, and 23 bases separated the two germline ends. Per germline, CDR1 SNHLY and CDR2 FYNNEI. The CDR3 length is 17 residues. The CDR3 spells CASSKLGRGNVVDTQYF. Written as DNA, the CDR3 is TGTGCCAGCAGTAAACTAGGACGGGGAAATGTGGTAGATACGCAGTATTTT.

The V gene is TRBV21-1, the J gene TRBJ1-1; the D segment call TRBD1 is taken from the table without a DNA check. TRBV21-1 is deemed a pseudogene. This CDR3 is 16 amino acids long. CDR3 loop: CASSRDRGKRGTEAFF. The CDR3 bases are TGTGCCAGCAGCAGAGACAGGGGGAAGAGAGGCACTGAAGCTTTCTTT.

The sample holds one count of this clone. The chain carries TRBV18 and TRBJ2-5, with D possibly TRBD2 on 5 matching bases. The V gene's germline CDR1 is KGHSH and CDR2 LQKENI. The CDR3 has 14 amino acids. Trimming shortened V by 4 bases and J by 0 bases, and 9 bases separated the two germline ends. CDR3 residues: CASSRGQNQETQYF. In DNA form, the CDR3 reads TGTGCCAGCTCACGAGGGCAGAACCAAGAGACCCAGTACTTC.

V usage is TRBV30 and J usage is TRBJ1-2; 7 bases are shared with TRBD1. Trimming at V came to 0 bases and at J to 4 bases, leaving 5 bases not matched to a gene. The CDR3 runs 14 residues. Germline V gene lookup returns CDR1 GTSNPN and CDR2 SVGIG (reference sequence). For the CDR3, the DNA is TGTGCCTGGAGTGTAGGAGGGGGCGGCTATGGCTACACCTTC. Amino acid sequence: CAWSVGGGGYGYTF.

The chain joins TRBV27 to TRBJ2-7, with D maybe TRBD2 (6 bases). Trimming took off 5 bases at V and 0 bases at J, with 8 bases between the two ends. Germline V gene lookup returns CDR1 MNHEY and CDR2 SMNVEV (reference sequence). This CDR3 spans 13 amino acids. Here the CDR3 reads CASSGRSSYEQYF. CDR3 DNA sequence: TGTGCCAGCAGTGGGAGGAGCTCCTACGAGCAGTACTTC.

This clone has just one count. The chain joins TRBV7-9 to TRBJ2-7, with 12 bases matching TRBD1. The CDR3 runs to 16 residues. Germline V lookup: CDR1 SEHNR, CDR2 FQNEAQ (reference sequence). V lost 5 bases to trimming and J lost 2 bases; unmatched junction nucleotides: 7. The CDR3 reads CASSTDRDRGPYEQYF. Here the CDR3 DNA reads TGTGCCAGCAGCACTGACCGGGACAGGGGGCCCTACGAGCAGTACTTC.

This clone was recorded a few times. The CDR3 region is CASSEGLRGSYTF. The CDR3 DNA sequence: TGTGCCAGCAGTGAAGGGCTCCGCGGGAGCTACACCTTC. This rearrangement joins TRBV6-1 to TRBJ1-2, with unresolved D. The CDR3 has 13 amino acids. In germline, CDR1 is MNHNS, CDR2 SASEGT. The V gene lost 1 base and the J gene lost 9 bases, with 12 bases spanning the gap.